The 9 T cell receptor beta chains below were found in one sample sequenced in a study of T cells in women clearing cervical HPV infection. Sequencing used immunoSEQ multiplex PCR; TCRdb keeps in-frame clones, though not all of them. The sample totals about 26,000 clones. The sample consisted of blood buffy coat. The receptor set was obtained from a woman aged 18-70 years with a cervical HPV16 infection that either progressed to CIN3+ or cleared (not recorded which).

CDR3 DNA (partial): TGTGCCAGCGGGGCCAGTGGAAACACC. Amino acid sequence: CASGASGNT. The full CDR3 protein is CASGASGNTIYF. The rearrangement links TRBV7-2 to TRBJ1-3; TRBD1 is a possible D gene (5 bases). The CDR3 end falls 3 residues outside the read, so it is completed with the germline J gene. Deletions cut 8 bases from V and 3 bases from J, with 8 bases between. The length of the CDR3 is 12 residues. The germline gives CDR1 SGHTA, CDR2 FQGNSA.

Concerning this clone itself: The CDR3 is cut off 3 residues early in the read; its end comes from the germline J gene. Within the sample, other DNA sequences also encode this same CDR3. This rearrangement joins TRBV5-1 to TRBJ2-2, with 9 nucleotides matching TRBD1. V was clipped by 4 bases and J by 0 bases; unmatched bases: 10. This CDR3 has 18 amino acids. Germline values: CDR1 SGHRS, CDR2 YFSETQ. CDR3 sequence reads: CASSGWDREGSNTGELFF. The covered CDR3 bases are TGCGCCAGCAGCGGCTGGGACAGGGAGGGCTCGAACACCGGGGAG.

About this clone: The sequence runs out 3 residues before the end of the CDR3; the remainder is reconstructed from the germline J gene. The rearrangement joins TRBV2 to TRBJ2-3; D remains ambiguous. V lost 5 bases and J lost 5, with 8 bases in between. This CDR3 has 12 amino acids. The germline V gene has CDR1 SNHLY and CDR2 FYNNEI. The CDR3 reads CASSSQGDTQYF. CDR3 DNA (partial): TGTGCCAGCAGTTCCCAAGGAGATACG.

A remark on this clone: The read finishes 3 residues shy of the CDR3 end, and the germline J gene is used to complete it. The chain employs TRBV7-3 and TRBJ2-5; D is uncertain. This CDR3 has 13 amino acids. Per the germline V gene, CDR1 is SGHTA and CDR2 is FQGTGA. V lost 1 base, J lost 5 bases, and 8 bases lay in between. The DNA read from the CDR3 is TGTGCCAGCAGCTTAATAAGTAGCGAGACC. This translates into CASSLISSET. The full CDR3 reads CASSLISSETQYF.

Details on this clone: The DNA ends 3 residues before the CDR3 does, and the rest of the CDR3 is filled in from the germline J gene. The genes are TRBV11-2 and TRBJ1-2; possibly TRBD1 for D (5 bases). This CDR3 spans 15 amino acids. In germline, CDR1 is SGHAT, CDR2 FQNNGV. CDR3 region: CASSLDGQGRGGYTF. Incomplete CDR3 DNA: TGTGCCAGCAGCTTAGATGGCCAGGGTAGAGGCGGC.

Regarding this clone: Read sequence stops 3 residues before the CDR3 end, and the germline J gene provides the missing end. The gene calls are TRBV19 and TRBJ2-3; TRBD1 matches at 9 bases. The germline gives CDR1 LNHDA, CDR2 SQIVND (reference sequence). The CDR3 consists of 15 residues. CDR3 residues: CASSIPGTGRETQYF. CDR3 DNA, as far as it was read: TGTGCCAGTAGTATCCCCGGGACAGGGAGAGAGACG.

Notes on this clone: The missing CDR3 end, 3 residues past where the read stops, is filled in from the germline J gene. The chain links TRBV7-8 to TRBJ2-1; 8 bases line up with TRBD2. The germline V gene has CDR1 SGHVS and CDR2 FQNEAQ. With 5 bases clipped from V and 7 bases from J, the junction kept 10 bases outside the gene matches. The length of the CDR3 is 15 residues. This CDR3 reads CASSPDGGGQNEQFF. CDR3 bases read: TGTGCCAGCAGCCCCGACGGGGGGGGTCAGAATGAG. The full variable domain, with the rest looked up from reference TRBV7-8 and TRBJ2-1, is GAGVSQSPRYKVAKRGQDVALRCDPISGHVSLFWYQQALGQGPEFLTYFQNEAQLDKSGLPSDRFFAERPEGSVSTLKIQRTQQEDSAVYLCASSPDGGGQNEQFFGPGTRLTVL.

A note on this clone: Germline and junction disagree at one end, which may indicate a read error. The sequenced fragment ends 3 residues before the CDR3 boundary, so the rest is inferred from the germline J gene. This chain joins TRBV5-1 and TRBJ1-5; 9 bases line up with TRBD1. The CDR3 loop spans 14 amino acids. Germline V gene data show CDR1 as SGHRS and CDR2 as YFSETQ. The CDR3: CAGSWTGGNQPQHF. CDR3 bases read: TGCGCCGGCAGCTGGACAGGGGGCAATCAGCCC.

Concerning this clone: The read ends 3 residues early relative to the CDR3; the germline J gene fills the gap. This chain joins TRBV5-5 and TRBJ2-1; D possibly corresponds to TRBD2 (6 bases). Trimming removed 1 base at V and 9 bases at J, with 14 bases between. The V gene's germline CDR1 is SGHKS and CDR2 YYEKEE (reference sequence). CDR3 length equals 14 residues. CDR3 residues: CASSLLRGRREQFF. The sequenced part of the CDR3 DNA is TGTGCCAGCAGCTTGTTACGGGGGAGGCGTGAG.